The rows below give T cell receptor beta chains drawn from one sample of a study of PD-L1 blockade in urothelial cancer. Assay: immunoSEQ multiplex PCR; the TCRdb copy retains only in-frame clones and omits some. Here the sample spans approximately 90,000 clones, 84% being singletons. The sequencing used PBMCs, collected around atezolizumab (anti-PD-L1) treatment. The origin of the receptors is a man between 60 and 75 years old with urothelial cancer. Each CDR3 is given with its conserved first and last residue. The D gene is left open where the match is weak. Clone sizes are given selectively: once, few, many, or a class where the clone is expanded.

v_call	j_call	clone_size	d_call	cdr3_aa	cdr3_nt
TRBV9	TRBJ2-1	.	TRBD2	CASSESSGRATEQFF	TGTGCCAGCAGCGAATCTAGCGGGAGGGCCACTGAGCAGTTCTTC
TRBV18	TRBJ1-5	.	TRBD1	CASSPLGTGDAGGQPQHF	TGTGCCAGCTCACCCCTTGGGACAGGGGATGCCGGTGGTCAGCCCCAGCATTTT
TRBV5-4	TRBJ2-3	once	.	CASSLGGSGPDTQYF	TGTGCCAGCAGCTTGGGGGGAAGCGGCCCAGATACGCAGTATTTT
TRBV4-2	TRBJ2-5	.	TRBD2	CASSQATSGVAFQYF	TGTGCCAGCAGCCAAGCCACTAGCGGGGTGGCCTTCCAGTACTTC
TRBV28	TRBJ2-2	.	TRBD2	CASIASGSSGELFF	TGTGCCAGTATTGCTAGCGGGAGTTCCGGGGAGCTGTTTTTT
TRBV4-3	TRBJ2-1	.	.	CASSQLAGMLSHEQFF	TGCGCCAGCAGCCAGCTCGCCGGGATGTTAAGTCATGAGCAGTTCTTC
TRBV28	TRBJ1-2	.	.	CASRSYTTGNYGYTF	TGTGCCAGCAGGTCCTACACGACGGGGAACTATGGCTACACCTTC
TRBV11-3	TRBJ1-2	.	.	CSLYGYTF	TGCTCCCTCTATGGCTACACCTTC
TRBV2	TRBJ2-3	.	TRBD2	CAIRASGSTDTQYF	TGTGCCATTCGGGCTAGCGGGAGCACAGATACGCAGTATTTT
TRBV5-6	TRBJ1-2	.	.	CASTFGNAGGYGYTF	TGTGCCAGCACCTTCGGAAACGCGGGGGGTTATGGCTACACCTTC
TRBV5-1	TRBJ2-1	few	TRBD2	CASSFGTSGSSYNEQFF	TGCGCCAGCAGCTTCGGGACTAGCGGGAGCTCCTACAATGAGCAGTTCTTC
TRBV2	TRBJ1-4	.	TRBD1	CASSVRQGYEKLFF	TGTGCCAGCAGCGTACGACAGGGTTATGAAAAACTGTTTTTT
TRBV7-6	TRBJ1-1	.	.	CASSGTLNTEAFF	TGTGCCAGCAGCGGGACATTGAACACTGAAGCTTTCTTT
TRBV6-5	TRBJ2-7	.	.	CASSRTAYEQYF	TGTGCCAGCAGTAGGACAGCTTACGAGCAGTACTTC
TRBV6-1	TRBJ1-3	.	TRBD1	CASSVQDRGSGNTIYF	TGTGCCAGCAGTGTTCAGGACAGGGGTTCTGGAAACACCATATATTTT
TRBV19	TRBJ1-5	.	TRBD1	CASSPPGQPRQPQHF	TGTGCCAGTAGCCCGCCGGGACAGCCGCGTCAGCCCCAGCATTTT
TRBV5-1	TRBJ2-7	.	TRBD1	CASSSGTGGASGEQYF	TGCGCCAGCAGCTCTGGGACAGGGGGCGCATCTGGCGAGCAGTACTTC
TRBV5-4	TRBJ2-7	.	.	CASSQYAYEQYF	TGTGCCAGCAGCCAGTACGCATACGAGCAGTACTTC
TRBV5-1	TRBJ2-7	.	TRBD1	CASSLAGQGAGYEQYF	TGCGCCAGCAGCTTGGCCGGACAGGGGGCAGGATACGAGCAGTACTTC
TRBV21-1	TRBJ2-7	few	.	CASSAYLAGAHEQYF	TGTGCCAGCAGCGCATATCTAGCGGGAGCCCACGAGCAGTACTTC
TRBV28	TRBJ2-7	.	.	CASSYQGYEQYF	TGTGCCAGCAGTTACCAGGGCTACGAGCAGTACTTC
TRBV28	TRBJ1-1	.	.	CASSLLNTEAFF	TGTGCCAGCAGTCTCCTAAACACTGAAGCTTTCTTT
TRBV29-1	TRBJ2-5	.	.	CSERRETQYF	TGCAGTGAGCGGCGGGAGACCCAGTACTTC
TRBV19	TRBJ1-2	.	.	CASTNTGAAGKSYTF	TGTGCCAGTACAAACACAGGTGCCGCGGGGAAGAGCTACACCTTC
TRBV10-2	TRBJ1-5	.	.	CASMRESNQPQHF	TGCGCCAGCATGAGAGAGAGCAATCAGCCCCAGCATTTT
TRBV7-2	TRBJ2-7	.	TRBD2	CASSLNSGPGEQYF	TGTGCCAGCAGCCTCAATAGCGGGCCTGGGGAGCAGTACTTC
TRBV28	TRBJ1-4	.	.	CASSQDSPGEKLFF	TGTGCCAGCAGTCAGGACAGCCCTGGGGAAAAACTGTTTTTT
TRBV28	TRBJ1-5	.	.	CASSGSHNQPQHF	TGTGCCAGCTCCGGGAGCCACAATCAGCCCCAGCATTTT
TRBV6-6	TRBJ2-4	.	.	CASSVGGGKNIQYF	TGTGCCAGCAGCGTTGGGGGCGGCAAAAACATTCAGTACTTC
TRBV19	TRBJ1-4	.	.	CASRSYRVTTNEKLFF	TGTGCCAGTAGGTCGTACAGGGTGACGACTAATGAAAAACTGTTTTTT
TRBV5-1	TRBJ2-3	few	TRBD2	CASSRLAGTDTQYF	TGCGCCAGCAGCAGACTAGCGGGCACAGATACGCAGTATTTT